The T cell receptor (beta chain) described here comes from a study of CD8 T cells in ankylosing spondylitis. Trimming took 6 bases from V and 0 from J, leaving 12 bases between them. Germline lookup yields CDR1 SGHTA and CDR2 FQGNSA. The CDR3 is made up of 15 amino acids. Library preparation for TCR beta used quantitative 5'-RACE with molecular barcodes. TCRdb called the 5' RACE reads again in MiXCR, with one record for every CDR3 protein. The sample yields 300,000 to 350,000 distinct CDR3 sequences, about 9.9% seen once. This clonotype occurred many times. The receptor comes from a female donor with ankylosing spondylitis or in good health (not recorded which). This chain links TRBV7-2 with TRBJ2-1; a possible D gene is TRBD2 (6 bases). Sequenced input: blood, either unsorted or a sorted T cell fraction (not recorded which). The CDR3 region is CASRPSVSSYNEQFF. The CDR3 DNA sequence: TGTGCCAGCAGACCTAGCGTTAGCTCCTACAATGAGCAGTTCTTC.